This is a list of T cell receptor beta chains from one sample in a study of shared clonotypes between healthy human individuals. Data came from immunoSEQ multiplex PCR; TCRdb stores just in-frame clones and leaves some out. The sample shows about 750,000 clones, 80% to 95% of them seen only once. The sequenced material came from naive CD8+ T cells sorted from blood. The receptors derive from a man younger than 45 in good health. The CDR3 runs from the conserved cysteine through the conserved F or W. Each record gives: D gene, clone size, V gene, J gene, CDR3 DNA, CDR3 protein. D genes are given only for firm matches. Expanded clones get a size class; other rows say once, few or many, or leave the size out.

D gene: NA; clone size: NA; V gene: TRBV27; J gene: TRBJ1-2; CDR3 DNA: TGTGCCAGCAACCCCACGACGTACAGGGCTGTTTATAACTATGGCTACACCTTC; CDR3 protein: CASNPTTYRAVYNYGYTF
D gene: TRBD1; clone size: NA; V gene: TRBV7-9; J gene: TRBJ1-5; CDR3 DNA: TGTGCCAGCAGCCCAGGACAGGGGGCTTTTCAGCCCCAGCATTTT; CDR3 protein: CASSPGQGAFQPQHF
D gene: TRBD1; clone size: NA; V gene: TRBV28; J gene: TRBJ1-5; CDR3 DNA: TGTGCCAGCAGGCGGACAGGGTTAAGCAATCAGCCCCAGCATTTT; CDR3 protein: CASRRTGLSNQPQHF
D gene: NA; clone size: NA; V gene: TRBV19; J gene: TRBJ2-7; CDR3 DNA: TGTGCCAGTAGTATCGGGGCCTCCTACGAGCAGTACTTC; CDR3 protein: CASSIGASYEQYF
D gene: TRBD2; clone size: NA; V gene: TRBV7-2; J gene: TRBJ2-1; CDR3 DNA: TGTGCCTCGAGGACTAGCTTCTCCTACAATGAGCAGTTCTTC; CDR3 protein: CASRTSFSYNEQFF
D gene: NA; clone size: NA; V gene: TRBV28; J gene: TRBJ2-7; CDR3 DNA: TGTGCCAGCAGCCTACAAAATACCTACGAGCAGTACTTC; CDR3 protein: CASSLQNTYEQYF
D gene: NA; clone size: NA; V gene: TRBV4-1; J gene: TRBJ1-1; CDR3 DNA: TGCGCCAGCAGCCAAGAGAGGGTAGTAGGCAGGCTTGAAGCTTTCTTT; CDR3 protein: CASSQERVVGRLEAFF
D gene: TRBD2; clone size: once; V gene: TRBV7-9; J gene: TRBJ2-5; CDR3 DNA: TGTGCCAGCAGGGGGGTTCGCGGGAGGGGCCAAGAGACCCAGTACTTC; CDR3 protein: CASRGVRGRGQETQYF
D gene: NA; clone size: NA; V gene: TRBV28; J gene: TRBJ2-1; CDR3 DNA: TGTGCCAGCAGTTTATATACTAGCAGGGTTGATGAGCAGTTCTTC; CDR3 protein: CASSLYTSRVDEQFF
D gene: TRBD2; clone size: NA; V gene: TRBV9; J gene: TRBJ2-1; CDR3 DNA: TGTGCCAGCAGCGTAGGGACTAGCGGGGAGGAGTTCTTC; CDR3 protein: CASSVGTSGEEFF
D gene: TRBD1; clone size: NA; V gene: TRBV29-1; J gene: TRBJ2-5; CDR3 DNA: TGCAGCGTTGAACCAGGGGGAGAGACCCAGTACTTC; CDR3 protein: CSVEPGGETQYF
D gene: NA; clone size: NA; V gene: TRBV11-1; J gene: TRBJ2-1; CDR3 DNA: TGTGCCAGCAGCATCCCCTCGGGTGAGCAGTTCTTC; CDR3 protein: CASSIPSGEQFF
D gene: TRBD2; clone size: NA; V gene: TRBV7-9; J gene: TRBJ2-3; CDR3 DNA: TGTGCCAGCAGCTTAGGGACTAGCGGAAGACAAAACACAGATACGCAGTATTTT; CDR3 protein: CASSLGTSGRQNTDTQYF
D gene: TRBD2; clone size: NA; V gene: TRBV11-3; J gene: TRBJ2-1; CDR3 DNA: TGTGCCAGCAGCTTAGGTTCAGCGGGAGGTAGAGATGAGCAGTTCTTC; CDR3 protein: CASSLGSAGGRDEQFF